This TCR beta chain emerged from a study of blood T cell repertoires in COVID-19. Libraries were prepared by immunoSEQ multiplex PCR; TCRdb keeps only in-frame clonotypes and omits some of them. The sample consists of more than 200,000 clones, roughly 90% of them appearing once. Recruits, aged about 18 to 95 years, lived in roughly 22 US areas. Self-reported history from a screening survey and questionnaire set each donor's cohort. Donors in Cohort 3 counted as recovered after two negative PCRs, clearance, or symptom resolution. The germline gives CDR1 ENHRY, CDR2 SYGVKD. The CDR3 totals 13 residues. V lost 0 bases, J lost 2 bases, and 4 bases lay in between.

The clonotype originates from a woman in her 30s who had recovered from COVID-19. This chain joins TRBV10-3 and TRBJ2-5; D gene unclear. Sequences were obtained from PBMCs or T cells enriched from blood (not recorded which). As DNA, the CDR3 is TGTGCCATCAGTGAGTCCAGGCAAGAGACCCAGTACTTC. Residues: CAISESRQETQYF.